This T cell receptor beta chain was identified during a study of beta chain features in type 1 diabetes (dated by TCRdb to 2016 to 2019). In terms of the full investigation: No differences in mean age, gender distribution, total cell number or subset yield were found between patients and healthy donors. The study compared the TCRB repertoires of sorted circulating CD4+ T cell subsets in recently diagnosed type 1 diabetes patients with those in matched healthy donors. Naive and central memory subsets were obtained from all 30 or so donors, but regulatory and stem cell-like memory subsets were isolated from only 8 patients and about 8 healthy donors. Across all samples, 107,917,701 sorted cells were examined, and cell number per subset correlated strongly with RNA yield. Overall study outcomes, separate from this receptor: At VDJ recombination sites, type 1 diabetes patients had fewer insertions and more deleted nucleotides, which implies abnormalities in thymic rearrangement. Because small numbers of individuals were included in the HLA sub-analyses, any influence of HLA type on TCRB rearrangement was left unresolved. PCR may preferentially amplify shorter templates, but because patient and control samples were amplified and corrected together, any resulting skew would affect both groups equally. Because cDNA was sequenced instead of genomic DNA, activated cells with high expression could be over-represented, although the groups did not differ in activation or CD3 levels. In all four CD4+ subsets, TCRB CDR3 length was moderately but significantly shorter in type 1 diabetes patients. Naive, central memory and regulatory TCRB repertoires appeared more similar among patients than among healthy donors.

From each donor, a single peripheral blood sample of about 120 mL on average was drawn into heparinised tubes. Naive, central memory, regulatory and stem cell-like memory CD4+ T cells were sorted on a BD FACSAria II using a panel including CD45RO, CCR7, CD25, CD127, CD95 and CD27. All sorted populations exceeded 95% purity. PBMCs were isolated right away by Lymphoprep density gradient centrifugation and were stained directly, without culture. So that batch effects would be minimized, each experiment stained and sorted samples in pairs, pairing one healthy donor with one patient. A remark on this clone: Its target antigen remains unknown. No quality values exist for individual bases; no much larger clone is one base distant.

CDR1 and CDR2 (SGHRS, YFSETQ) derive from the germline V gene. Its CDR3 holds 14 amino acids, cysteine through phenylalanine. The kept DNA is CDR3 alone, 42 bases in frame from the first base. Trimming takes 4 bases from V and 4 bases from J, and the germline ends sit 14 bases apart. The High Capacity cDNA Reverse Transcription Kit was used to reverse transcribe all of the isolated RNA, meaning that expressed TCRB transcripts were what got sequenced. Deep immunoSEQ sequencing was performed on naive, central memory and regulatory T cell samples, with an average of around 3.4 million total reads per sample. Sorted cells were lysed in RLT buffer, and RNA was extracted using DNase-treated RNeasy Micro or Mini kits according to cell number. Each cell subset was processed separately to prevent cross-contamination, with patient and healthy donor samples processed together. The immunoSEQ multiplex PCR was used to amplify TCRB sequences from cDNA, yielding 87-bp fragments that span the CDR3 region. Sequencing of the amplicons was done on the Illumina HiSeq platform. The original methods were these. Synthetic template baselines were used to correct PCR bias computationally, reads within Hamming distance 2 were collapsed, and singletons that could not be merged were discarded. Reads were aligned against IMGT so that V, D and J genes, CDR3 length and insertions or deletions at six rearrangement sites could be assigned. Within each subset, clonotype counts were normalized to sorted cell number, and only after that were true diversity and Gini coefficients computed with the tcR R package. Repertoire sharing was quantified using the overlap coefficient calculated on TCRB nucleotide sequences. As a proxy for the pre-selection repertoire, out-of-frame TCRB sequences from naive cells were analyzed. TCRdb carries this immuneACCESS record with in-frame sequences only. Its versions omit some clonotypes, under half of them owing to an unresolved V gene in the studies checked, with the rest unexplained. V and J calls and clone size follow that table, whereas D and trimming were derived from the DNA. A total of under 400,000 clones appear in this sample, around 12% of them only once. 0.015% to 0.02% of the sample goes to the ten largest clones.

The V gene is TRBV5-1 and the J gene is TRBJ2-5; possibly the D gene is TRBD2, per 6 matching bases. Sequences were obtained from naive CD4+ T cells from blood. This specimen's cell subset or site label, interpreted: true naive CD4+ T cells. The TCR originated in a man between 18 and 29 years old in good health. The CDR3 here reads CASSPGTPTETQYF. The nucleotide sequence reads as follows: TGCGCCAGCAGCCCCGGGACTCCCACAGAGACCCAGTACTTC.